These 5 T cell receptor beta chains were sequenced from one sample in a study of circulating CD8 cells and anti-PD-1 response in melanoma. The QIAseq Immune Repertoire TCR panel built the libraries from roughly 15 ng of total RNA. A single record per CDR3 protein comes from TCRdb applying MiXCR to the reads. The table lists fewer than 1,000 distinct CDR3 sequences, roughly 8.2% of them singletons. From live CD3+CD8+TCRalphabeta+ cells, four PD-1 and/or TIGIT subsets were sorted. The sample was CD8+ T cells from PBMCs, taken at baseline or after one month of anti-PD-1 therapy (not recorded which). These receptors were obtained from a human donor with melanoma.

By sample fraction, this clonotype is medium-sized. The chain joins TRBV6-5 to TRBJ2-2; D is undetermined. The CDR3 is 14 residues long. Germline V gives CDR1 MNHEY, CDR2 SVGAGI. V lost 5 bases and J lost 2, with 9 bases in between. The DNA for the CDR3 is TGTGCCAGCAGTCCAGTTGGTAACACCGGGGAGCTGTTTTTT. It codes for CASSPVGNTGELFF.

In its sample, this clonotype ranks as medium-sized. The CDR3 DNA reads as TGTGCCAGTAGTCTCGGACAGGGCGGCTACGAGCAGTACTTC. It yields the protein CASSLGQGGYEQYF. The chain couples TRBV19 to TRBJ2-7; 8 bases map to TRBD1. Germline V lookup: CDR1 LNHDA, CDR2 SQIVND (reference sequence). This CDR3 region has 14 residues. V dropped 5 bases and J dropped 3; count of bases not matched to a gene: 6.

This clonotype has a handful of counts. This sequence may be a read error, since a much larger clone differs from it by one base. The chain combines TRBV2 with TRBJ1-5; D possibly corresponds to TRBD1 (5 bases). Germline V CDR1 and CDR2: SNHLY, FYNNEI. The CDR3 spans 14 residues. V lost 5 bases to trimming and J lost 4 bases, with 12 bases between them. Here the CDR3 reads CASSTPGGNQPQHF. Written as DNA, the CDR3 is TGTGCCAGCAGTACCCCCGGGGGGAATCAGCCCCAGCATTTT. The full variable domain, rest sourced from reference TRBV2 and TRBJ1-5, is EPEVTQTPSHQVTQMGQEVILRCVPISNHLYFYWYRQILGQKVEFLVSFYNNEISEKSEIFDDQFSVERPDGSNFTLKIRSTKLEDSAMYFCASSTPGGNQPQHFGDGTRLSIL.

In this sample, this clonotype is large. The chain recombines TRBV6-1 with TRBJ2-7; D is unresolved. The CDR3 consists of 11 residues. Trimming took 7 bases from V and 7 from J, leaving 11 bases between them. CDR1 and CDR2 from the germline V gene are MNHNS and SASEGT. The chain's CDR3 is CASTTAEEQYF. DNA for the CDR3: TGTGCCAGCACAACGGCTGAAGAGCAGTACTTC.

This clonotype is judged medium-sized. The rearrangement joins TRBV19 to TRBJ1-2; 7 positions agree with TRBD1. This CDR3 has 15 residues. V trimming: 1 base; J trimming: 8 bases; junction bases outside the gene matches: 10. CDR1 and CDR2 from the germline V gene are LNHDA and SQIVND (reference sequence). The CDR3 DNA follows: TGTGCCAGTAGTATAGGAGCTCCCGGGACAGAAGGCTACACCTTC. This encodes CASSIGAPGTEGYTF. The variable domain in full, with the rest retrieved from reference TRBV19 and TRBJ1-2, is DGGITQSPKYLFRKEGQNVTLSCEQNLNHDAMYWYRQDPGQGLRLIYYSQIVNDFQKGDIAEGYSVSREKKESFPLTVTSAQKNPTAFYLCASSIGAPGTEGYTFGSGTRLTVV.